Sequencing of this TCR beta chain was carried out in a study of cytomegalovirus exposure and HLA in healthy donors. Here immunoSEQ multiplex PCR was the method, and the copy in TCRdb shows in-frame clones only, minus some. The sample has about 130,000 clones, approximately 82% seen once; the top ten hold roughly 27%. Of note for this clone: Its antigen remains unknown.

CDR1 and CDR2 (germline): SGHNT, YYREEE (reference sequence). This CDR3 region has 15 residues. V lost 4 bases to trimming and J lost 8 bases, with 16 bases between them. Study-wide results and caveats: Listed as cytomegalovirus-associated were approximately 160 TCR beta chains. The authors confirmed in vitro that a few CMV-associated chains were specific for CMV antigens. In the 120 validation repertoires, approximately 94% of cluster scores exceeded 0, per a later analysis.

This TCR came from a man aged 25 to 40 in good health and CMV-seropositive. Source material: PBMCs. V and J are TRBV5-4 and TRBJ1-6; D possibly corresponds to TRBD1 (6 bases). CDR3 loop: CASSLFPGAHSPLHF. Here the CDR3 DNA reads TGTGCCAGCAGCCTTTTCCCAGGGGCGCATTCACCCCTCCACTTT.